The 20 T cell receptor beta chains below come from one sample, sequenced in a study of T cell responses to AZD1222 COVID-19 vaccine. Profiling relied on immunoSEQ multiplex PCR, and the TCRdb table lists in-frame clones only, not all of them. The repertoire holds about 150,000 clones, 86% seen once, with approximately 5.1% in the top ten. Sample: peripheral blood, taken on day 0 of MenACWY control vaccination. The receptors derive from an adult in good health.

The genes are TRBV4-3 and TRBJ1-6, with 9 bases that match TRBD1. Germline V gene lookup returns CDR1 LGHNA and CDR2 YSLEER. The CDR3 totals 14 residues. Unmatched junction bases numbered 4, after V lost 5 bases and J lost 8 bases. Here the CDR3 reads CASSFGQGYSPLHF. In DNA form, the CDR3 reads TGCGCCAGCAGCTTCGGACAGGGGTATTCACCCCTCCACTTT.

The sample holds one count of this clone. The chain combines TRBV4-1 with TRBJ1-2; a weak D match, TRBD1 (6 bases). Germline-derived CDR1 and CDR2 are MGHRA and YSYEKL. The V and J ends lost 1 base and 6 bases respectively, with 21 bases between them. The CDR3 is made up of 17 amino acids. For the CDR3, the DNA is TGCGCCAGCAGCCAAGGACAGGAGAGCTTATTAATGCATGGCTACACCTTC. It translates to CASSQGQESLLMHGYTF.

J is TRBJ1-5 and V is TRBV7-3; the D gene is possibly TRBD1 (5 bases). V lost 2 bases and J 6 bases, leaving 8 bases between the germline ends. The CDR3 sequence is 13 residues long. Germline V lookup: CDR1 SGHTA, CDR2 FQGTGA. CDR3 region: CASSLGGSQPQHF. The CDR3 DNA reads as TGTGCCAGCAGCTTAGGGGGGTCTCAGCCCCAGCATTTT.

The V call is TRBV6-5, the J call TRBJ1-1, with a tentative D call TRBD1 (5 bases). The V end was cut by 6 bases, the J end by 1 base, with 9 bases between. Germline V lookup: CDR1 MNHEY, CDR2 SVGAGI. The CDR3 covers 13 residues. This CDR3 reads CASRGVQNTEAFF. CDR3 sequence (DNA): TGTGCCAGCAGAGGGGTCCAGAACACTGAAGCTTTCTTT.

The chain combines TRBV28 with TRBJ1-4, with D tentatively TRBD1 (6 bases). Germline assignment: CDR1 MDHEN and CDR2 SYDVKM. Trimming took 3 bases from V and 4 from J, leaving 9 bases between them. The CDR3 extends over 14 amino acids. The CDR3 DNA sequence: TGTGCCAGCAGTTTGACAGGCGTTAATGAAAAACTGTTTTTT. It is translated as CASSLTGVNEKLFF.

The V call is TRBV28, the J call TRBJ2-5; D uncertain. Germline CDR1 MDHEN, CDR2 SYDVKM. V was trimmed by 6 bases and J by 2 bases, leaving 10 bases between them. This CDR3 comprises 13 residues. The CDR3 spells CASSPLQQETQYF. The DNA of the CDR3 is TGTGCCAGCAGCCCCCTACAGCAAGAGACCCAGTACTTC.

The CDR3 nucleotides are TGTGCCACCAGTGATCCGGGTCGGGGAGATACGCAGTATTTT. It encodes CATSDPGRGDTQYF. The rearrangement links TRBV24-1 to TRBJ2-3; D may be TRBD2 (5 bases). Trimming removed 3 bases at V and 5 bases at J, with 11 bases between. The CDR3 length is 14 residues. Per the germline V gene, CDR1 is KGHDR and CDR2 is SFDVKD.

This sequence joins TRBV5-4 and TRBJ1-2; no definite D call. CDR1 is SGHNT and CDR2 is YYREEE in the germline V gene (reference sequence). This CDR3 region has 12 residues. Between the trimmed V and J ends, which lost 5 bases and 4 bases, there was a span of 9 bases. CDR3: CASSFEGYGYTF. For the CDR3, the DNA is TGTGCCAGCAGTTTCGAGGGCTATGGCTACACCTTC.

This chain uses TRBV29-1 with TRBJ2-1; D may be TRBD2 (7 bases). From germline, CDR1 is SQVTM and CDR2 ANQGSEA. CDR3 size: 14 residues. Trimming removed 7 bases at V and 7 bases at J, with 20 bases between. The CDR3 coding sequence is TGCAGCGGCTCACAAGGGGGGGGTCCAAATGAGCAGTTCTTC. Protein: CSGSQGGGPNEQFF.

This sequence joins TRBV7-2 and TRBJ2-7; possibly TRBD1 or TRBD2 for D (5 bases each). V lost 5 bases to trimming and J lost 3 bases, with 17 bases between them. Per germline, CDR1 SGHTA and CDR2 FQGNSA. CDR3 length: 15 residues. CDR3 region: CASSAGTQRDYEQYF. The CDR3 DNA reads TGTGCCAGCAGCGCCGGGACCCAACGGGACTACGAGCAGTACTTC.

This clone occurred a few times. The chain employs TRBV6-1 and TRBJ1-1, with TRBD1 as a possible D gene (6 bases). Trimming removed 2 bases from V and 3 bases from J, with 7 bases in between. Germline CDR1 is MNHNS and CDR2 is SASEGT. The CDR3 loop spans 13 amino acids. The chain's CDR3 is CASSEQGHTEAFF. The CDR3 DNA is TGTGCCAGCAGTGAACAGGGGCACACTGAAGCTTTCTTT.

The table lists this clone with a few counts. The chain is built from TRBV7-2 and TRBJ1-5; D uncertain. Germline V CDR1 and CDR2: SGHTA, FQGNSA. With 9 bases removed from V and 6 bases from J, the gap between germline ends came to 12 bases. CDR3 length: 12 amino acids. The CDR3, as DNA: TGTGCCAGTACCCGCGCGGGTCAGCCCCAGCATTTT. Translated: CASTRAGQPQHF.

CDR3 nucleotides: TGCGCCAGCAGCTGGGACAGGGCGAACACTGAAGCTTTCTTT. Translating it yields CASSWDRANTEAFF. This sequence joins TRBV5-1 and TRBJ1-1; 9 bases fit TRBD1. The CDR3 runs 14 residues. Looked up from germline, CDR1 is SGHRS and CDR2 is YFSETQ. With V trimmed by 3 bases and J by 1 base, 1 base remained unmatched.

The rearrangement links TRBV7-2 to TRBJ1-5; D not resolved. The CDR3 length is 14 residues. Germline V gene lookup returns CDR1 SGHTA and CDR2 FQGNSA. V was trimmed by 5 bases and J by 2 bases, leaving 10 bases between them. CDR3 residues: CASSPPGGNQPQHF. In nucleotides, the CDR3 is TGTGCCAGCAGCCCCCCTGGGGGCAATCAGCCCCAGCATTTT.

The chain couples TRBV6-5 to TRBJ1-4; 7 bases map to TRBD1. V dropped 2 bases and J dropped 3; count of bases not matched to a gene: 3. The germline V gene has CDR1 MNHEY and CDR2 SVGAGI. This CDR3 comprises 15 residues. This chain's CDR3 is CASSYRQGANEKLFF. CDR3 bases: TGTGCCAGCAGTTACCGACAGGGTGCTAATGAAAAACTGTTTTTT.

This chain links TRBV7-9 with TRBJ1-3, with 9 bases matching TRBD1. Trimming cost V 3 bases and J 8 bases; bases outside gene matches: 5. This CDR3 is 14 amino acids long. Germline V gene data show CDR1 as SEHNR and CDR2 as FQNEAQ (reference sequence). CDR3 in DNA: TGTGCCAGCAGCTTCGGACAGGGGTGGCACACCATATATTTT. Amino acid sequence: CASSFGQGWHTIYF.

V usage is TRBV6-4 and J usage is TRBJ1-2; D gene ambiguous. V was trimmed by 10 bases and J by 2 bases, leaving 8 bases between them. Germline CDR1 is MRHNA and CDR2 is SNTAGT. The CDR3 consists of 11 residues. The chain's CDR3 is CATHGNYGYTF. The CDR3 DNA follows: TGTGCCACCCACGGCAACTATGGCTACACCTTC.

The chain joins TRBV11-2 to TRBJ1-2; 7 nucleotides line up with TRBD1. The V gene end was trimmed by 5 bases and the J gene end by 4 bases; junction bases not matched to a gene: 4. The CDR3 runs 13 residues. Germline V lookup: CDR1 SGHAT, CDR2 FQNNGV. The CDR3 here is CASSPDRAYGYTF. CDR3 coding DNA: TGTGCCAGCAGCCCAGACAGGGCCTATGGCTACACCTTC.

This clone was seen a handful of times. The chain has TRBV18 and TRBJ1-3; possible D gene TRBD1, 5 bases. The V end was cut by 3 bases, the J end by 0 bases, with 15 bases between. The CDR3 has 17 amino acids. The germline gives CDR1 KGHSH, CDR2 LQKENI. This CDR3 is CASSPSGTRSSGNTIYF. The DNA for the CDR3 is TGTGCCAGCTCACCCTCCGGGACGCGGAGCTCTGGAAACACCATATATTTT.

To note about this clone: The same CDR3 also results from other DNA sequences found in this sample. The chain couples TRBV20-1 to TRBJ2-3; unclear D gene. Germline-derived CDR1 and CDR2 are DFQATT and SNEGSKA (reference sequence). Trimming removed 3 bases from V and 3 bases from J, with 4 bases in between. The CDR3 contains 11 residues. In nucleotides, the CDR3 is TGCAGTGCTAGGTTAACAGATACGCAGTATTTT. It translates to CSARLTDTQYF.